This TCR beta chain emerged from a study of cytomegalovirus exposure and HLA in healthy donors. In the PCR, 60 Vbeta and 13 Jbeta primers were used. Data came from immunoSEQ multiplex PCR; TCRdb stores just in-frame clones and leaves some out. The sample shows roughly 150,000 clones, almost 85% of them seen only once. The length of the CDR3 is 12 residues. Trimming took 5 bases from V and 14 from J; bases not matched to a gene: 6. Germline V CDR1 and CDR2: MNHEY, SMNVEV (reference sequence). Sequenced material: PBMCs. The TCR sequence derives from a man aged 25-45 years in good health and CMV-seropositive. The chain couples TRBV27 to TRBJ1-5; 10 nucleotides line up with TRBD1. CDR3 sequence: CASSPGTGAKHF. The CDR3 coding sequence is TGTGCCAGCAGTCCGGGGACAGGGGCGAAGCATTTT.